Shown below are 9 T cell receptor beta chains from a single sample sequenced in a study of blood T cells in healthy people across ages. Together with a sample-barcoded 5' primer, a J-beta primer mix was included in a second PCR lasting about 7 to 11 cycles. TCRdb re-derived calls from the 5' RACE reads in MiXCR, one entry per CDR3 protein. The sample has 550,000 to 650,000 distinct CDR3 sequences, over 25% seen once. This sample also appeared in a second study, on T cells of mothers and their children.

What was sequenced was blood. Source of these receptors: a boy under 10 years old in good health.

Only one count was recorded for this clonotype. The chain recombines TRBV9 with TRBJ2-7; D unresolved. The germline V gene encodes CDR1 SGDLS and CDR2 YYNGEE. This CDR3 contains 14 residues. V lost 0 bases, J lost 5 bases, and 12 bases lay in between. CDR3 in amino acids: CASSVGIGPDEQYF. Written as DNA, the CDR3 is TGTGCCAGCAGCGTAGGGATCGGGCCAGACGAGCAGTACTTC.

The CDR3 DNA is TGTGCCAGCAGAAGAAGCGGGCAGGGAGAGACCCAGTACTTC. Amino acids: CASRRSGQGETQYF. This chain uses TRBV7-9 with TRBJ2-5; D is possibly TRBD2 (6 bases). The ends were cut back, 6 bases at V and 4 bases at J, with 15 bases in the middle. The CDR3 has 14 residues. The V gene's germline CDR1 is SEHNR and CDR2 FQNEAQ (reference sequence). Supplemented by reference TRBV7-9 and TRBJ2-5, the full variable domain reads DTGVSQNPRHKITKRGQNVTFRCDPISEHNRLYWYRQTLGQGPEFLTYFQNEAQLEKSRLLSDRFSAERPKGSFSTLEIQRTEQGDSAMYLCASRRSGQGETQYFGPGTRLLVL.

This clonotype occurred a few times. This chain joins TRBV7-9 and TRBJ2-3, with no clear D. V shed 11 bases and J shed 1 base, with 19 bases lying between them. The CDR3 length is 15 residues. Per the germline V gene, CDR1 is SEHNR and CDR2 is FQNEAQ (reference sequence). The CDR3 is CAAGALGEGTDTQYF. CDR3 in DNA: TGTGCCGCCGGTGCTCTTGGAGAAGGCACAGATACGCAGTATTTT.

This chain links TRBV9 with TRBJ2-3; possible D gene TRBD2, 5 bases. The CDR3 is 15 amino acids. CDR1 is SGDLS, CDR2 YYNGEE, per germline. V was cut by 2 bases and J by 0 bases, with 10 bases left in between. CDR3 DNA sequence: TGTGCCAGCAGCGTCGGCAGCGGTAGCACAGATACGCAGTATTTT. Protein product: CASSVGSGSTDTQYF.

The rearrangement joins TRBV6-5 to TRBJ1-3; the D gene is possibly TRBD1 (5 bases). Trimming took off 7 bases at V and 2 bases at J, with 12 bases between the two ends. The CDR3 contains 14 residues. CDR1 is MNHEY, CDR2 SVGAGI, per germline. The CDR3 protein is CASNGDAAGNTIYF. CDR3 sequence (DNA): TGTGCCAGCAACGGGGACGCGGCTGGAAACACCATATATTTT.

The CDR3: CASSYWIKRGALTVHEQFF. Written as DNA, the CDR3 is TGTGCCAGCAGTTACTGGATAAAGCGGGGGGCACTAACCGTCCATGAGCAGTTCTTC. The rearrangement joins TRBV6-5 to TRBJ2-1, with 9 nucleotides matching TRBD2. The CDR3 is 19 residues long. V gave up 1 base and J gave up 8 bases; unmatched junction bases: 18. Germline lookup yields CDR1 MNHEY and CDR2 SVGAGI.

This clonotype was seen a few times. At one end, the junction sequence differs from germline, possibly due to a read error. The chain employs TRBV7-9 and TRBJ2-5; the D gene is possibly TRBD2 (5 bases). The J call is doubtful: the DNA matches TRBJ2-1 better. Germline assignment: CDR1 SEHNR and CDR2 FQNEAQ (reference sequence). The CDR3 length is 14 residues. Here the CDR3 DNA reads TGTGCCGGCAGCTTAGTCCGGGACTACAATGAGCAGTTCTTC. Residues: CAGSLVRDYNEQFF.

The table lists this clonotype with many counts. V and J are TRBV6-6 and TRBJ1-5, with D perhaps matching TRBD1 (5 bases). Trimming took off 2 bases at V and 6 bases at J, with 11 bases between the two ends. This CDR3 region has 14 residues. Germline V gene sequence: CDR1 MNHNY, CDR2 SVGAGI (reference sequence). This CDR3 reads CASSYGGGGQPQHF. The CDR3 region has the DNA TGTGCCAGCAGTTACGGGGGTGGCGGTCAGCCCCAGCATTTT.

The chain is built from TRBV25-1 and TRBJ2-5; possible D gene TRBD2, 6 bases. Germline V gives CDR1 MGHDK, CDR2 SYGVNS. The length of the CDR3 is 14 residues. Trimming shortened V by 8 bases and J by 2 bases, and 15 bases separated the two germline ends. CDR3 nucleotides: TGTGCCAGCGGACTCGGCCGGGGGCAAGAGACCCAGTACTTC. Its protein is CASGLGRGQETQYF. The full variable domain, completed using reference TRBV25-1 and TRBJ2-5, is EADIYQTPRYLVIGTGKKITLECSQTMGHDKMYWYQQDPGMELHLIHYSYGVNSTEKGDLSSESTVSRIRTEHFPLTLESARPSHTSQYLCASGLGRGQETQYFGPGTRLLVL.